This T cell receptor (beta chain) originates from a study of cytomegalovirus exposure and HLA in healthy donors. Study-wide points: In vitro checks showed that a few CMV-associated chains really do target CMV antigens. Analysis performed later found under 20,000 TCR beta sequences associated with HLA alleles at 0.05 false discovery rate. Altogether, some 170 TCR beta chains were recorded as cytomegalovirus-associated.

Germline values: CDR1 SQVTM, CDR2 ANQGSEA. V lost 3 bases to trimming and J lost 6 bases, with 11 bases between them. This CDR3 has 12 amino acids. About this clone: No antigen is known for it.

Researchers ran the PCR with 60 Vbeta and 13 Jbeta primers. TCRdb keeps only in-frame clones here, not all; method: immunoSEQ multiplex PCR. The data hold some 190,000 clones, with 70% to 80% observed a single time. The TCR originated in a woman in her twenties or thirties in good health and CMV-seropositive. The J gene is TRBJ2-5, the V gene TRBV29-1; D perhaps matches TRBD1 (6 bases). The sequenced material came from PBMCs. CDR3: CSVDEQGKTQYF. The CDR3 DNA follows: TGCAGCGTTGACGAACAGGGAAAGACCCAGTACTTC.